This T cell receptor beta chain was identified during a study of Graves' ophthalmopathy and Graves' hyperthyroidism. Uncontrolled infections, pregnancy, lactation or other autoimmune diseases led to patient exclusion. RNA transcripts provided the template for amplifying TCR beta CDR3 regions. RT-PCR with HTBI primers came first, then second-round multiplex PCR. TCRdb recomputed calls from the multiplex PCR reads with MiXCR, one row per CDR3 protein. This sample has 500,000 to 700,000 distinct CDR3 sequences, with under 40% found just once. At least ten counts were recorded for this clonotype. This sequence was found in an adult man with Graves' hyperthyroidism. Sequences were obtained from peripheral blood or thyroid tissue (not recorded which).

DNA for the CDR3: TGTGCCAGCCAGGACTGGACTTACGAGCAGTACTTC. Protein product: CASQDWTYEQYF. The chain is built from TRBV19 and TRBJ2-7; D is possibly TRBD2 (5 bases). Trimming took off 9 bases at V and 4 bases at J, with 13 bases between the two ends. CDR1 is LNHDA, CDR2 SQIVND, per germline (reference sequence). CDR3 length equals 12 residues. Looking up the rest from reference TRBV19 and TRBJ2-7 gives the full variable domain: DGGITQSPKYLFRKEGQNVTLSCEQNLNHDAMYWYRQDPGQGLRLIYYSQIVNDFQKGDIAEGYSVSREKKESFPLTVTSAQKNPTAFYLCASQDWTYEQYFGPGTRLTVT.